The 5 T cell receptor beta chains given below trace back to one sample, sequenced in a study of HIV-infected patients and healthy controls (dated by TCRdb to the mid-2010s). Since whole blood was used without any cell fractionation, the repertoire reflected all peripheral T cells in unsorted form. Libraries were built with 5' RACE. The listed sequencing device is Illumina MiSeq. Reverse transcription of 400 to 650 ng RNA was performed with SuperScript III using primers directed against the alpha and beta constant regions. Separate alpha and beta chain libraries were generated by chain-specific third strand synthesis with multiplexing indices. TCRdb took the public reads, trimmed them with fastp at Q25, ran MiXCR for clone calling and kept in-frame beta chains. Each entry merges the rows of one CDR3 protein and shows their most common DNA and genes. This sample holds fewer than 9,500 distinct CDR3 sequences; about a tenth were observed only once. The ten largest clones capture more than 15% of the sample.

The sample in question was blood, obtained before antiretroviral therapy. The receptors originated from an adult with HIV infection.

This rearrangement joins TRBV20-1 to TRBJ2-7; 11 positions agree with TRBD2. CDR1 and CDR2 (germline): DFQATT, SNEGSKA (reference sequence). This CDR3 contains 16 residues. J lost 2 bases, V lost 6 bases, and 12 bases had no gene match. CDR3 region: CSARGTSGNVPYEQYF. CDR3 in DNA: TGCAGTGCGCGGGGGACTAGCGGCAACGTCCCCTACGAGCAGTACTTC.

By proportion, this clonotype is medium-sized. The CDR3: CASSTENTGELFF. In DNA, the CDR3 is TGTGCCAGCAGTACAGAGAACACCGGGGAGCTGTTTTTT. V usage is TRBV2 and J usage is TRBJ2-2; D unclear. CDR3 length: 13 amino acids. Germline assignment: CDR1 SNHLY and CDR2 FYNNEI. V was clipped by 5 bases and J by 1 base, with 5 bases between them.

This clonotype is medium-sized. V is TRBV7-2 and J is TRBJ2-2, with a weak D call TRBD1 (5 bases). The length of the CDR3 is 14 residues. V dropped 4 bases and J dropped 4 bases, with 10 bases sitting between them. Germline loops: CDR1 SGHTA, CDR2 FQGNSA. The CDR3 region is CASSSSRVTGELFF. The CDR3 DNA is TGTGCCAGCAGCTCAAGCAGGGTCACCGGGGAGCTGTTTTTT.

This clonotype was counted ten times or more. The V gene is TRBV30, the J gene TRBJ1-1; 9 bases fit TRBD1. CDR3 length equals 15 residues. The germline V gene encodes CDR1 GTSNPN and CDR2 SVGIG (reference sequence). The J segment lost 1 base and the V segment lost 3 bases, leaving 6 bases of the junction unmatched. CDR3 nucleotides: TGTGCCTGGAGAACAGGGGGCGCGGAGAACACTGAAGCTTTCTTT. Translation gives CAWRTGGAENTEAFF. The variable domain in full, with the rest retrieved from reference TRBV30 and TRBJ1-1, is SQTIHQWPATLVQPVGSPLSLECTVEGTSNPNLYWYRQAAGRGLQLLFYSVGIGQISSEVPQNLSASRPQDRQFILSSKKLLLSDSGFYLCAWRTGGAENTEAFFGQGTRLTVV.

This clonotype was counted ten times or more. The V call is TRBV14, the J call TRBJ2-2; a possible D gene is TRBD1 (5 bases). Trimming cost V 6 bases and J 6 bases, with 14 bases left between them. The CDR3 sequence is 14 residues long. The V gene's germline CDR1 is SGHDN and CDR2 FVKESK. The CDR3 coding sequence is TGTGCCAGCAGTCCCACCCGCAGGGCCGGGGAGCTGTTTTTT. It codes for CASSPTRRAGELFF.